This passage covers 2 T cell receptor beta chains from one sample sequenced in a study of T cell clonality in common variable immunodeficiency. Only in-frame clones appear in the TCRdb table, and some are missing; sequencing was by immunoSEQ multiplex PCR. The table lists roughly 60,000 clones, with no singletons. What was sequenced was peripheral blood mononuclear cells. Source of these receptors: a person between 18 and 75 years old in good health.

This clone was detected many times. At one of its ends the junction is not consistent with the germline gene, which may arise from a read error. The read finishes 3 residues shy of the CDR3 end, and the germline J gene is used to complete it. The J gene is TRBJ2-1, the V gene TRBV4-2, with 10 bases identical to TRBD2. This CDR3 spans 16 amino acids. Looked up from germline, CDR1 is LGHNA and CDR2 is YNFKEQ. CDR3 DNA (partial): TGCGCCAGCAGCCAAAGAGCGGGAGGGCCGAACAATGAG. Translated: CASSQRAGGPNNE. The full CDR3 sequence reads CASSQRAGGPNNEQFF.

This clone was counted ten times or more. The read gets to within 3 residues of the CDR3 end, and the germline J gene fills in the rest. The chain joins TRBV30 to TRBJ2-7, with TRBD1 matching 7 bases. V lost 6 bases to trimming and J lost 2 bases; unmatched junction nucleotides: 10. Looked up from germline, CDR1 is GTSNPN and CDR2 is SVGIG (reference sequence). The CDR3 spans 14 residues. CDR3 sequence reads: CACHLQGQTYEQYF. The sequenced part of the CDR3 DNA is TGTGCCTGCCATTTACAGGGGCAAACCTACGAG.